This is a list of T cell receptor beta chains from one sample in a study of shared clonotypes between healthy human individuals. Clones were read by immunoSEQ multiplex PCR, and TCRdb kept only the in-frame ones, dropping some. The data contain more than 2 million clones, around 95% of them seen just once; the ten biggest clones take up 0.1% to 0.15%. Input material: naive CD4+ T cells sorted from blood. The receptors come from a man aged 18 to 29 in good health. Both conserved end residues are part of each CDR3. Each record gives: V gene, clone size, J gene, D gene, CDR3 protein, CDR3 DNA. A D gene is named only where the DNA matches it firmly. Clone sizes are given selectively: once, few, many, or a class where the clone is expanded.

>TRBV11-2|-|TRBJ2-4|-
CASSLDPRNIQYF
TGTGCCAGCAGCTTAGATCCTCGGAACATTCAGTACTTC
>TRBV28|-|TRBJ1-3|TRBD1
CASRQTGVISGNTIYF
TGTGCCAGCAGGCAAACAGGGGTGATCTCTGGAAACACCATATATTTT
>TRBV2|-|TRBJ1-2|-
CASRPSLDTSYGYTF
TGTGCCAGCAGACCCTCGCTCGACACCAGTTATGGCTACACCTTC
>TRBV6-5|-|TRBJ2-5|TRBD1
CASSYGRGPSRETQYF
TGTGCCAGCAGTTACGGCAGGGGGCCTTCGAGGGAGACCCAGTACTTC
>TRBV5-1|once|TRBJ1-6|TRBD1
CASSLPLGQDNSYNSPLHF
TGCGCCAGCAGCTTGCCCCTCGGACAGGACAACTCCTATAATTCACCCCTCCACTTT
>TRBV6-6|-|TRBJ2-7|-
CASSYTGTSYEQYF
TGTGCCAGCAGTTACACCGGGACCTCCTACGAGCAGTACTTC
>TRBV4-3|-|TRBJ2-3|TRBD2
CASSRLAGSTDTQYF
TGCGCCAGCAGTAGACTAGCGGGAAGCACAGATACGCAGTATTTT
>TRBV30|-|TRBJ2-5|-
CAWSVRLVFEETQYF
TGTGCCTGGAGTGTACGACTAGTATTCGAAGAGACCCAGTACTTC
>TRBV9|-|TRBJ2-3|-
CASSVGPVGGGERDTQYF
TGTGCCAGCAGCGTAGGCCCCGTGGGTGGAGGGGAGAGAGATACGCAGTATTTT
>TRBV7-8|-|TRBJ1-5|TRBD1
CASSWDRNQPQHF
TGTGCCAGCAGCTGGGACAGGAATCAGCCCCAGCATTTT
>TRBV6-5|-|TRBJ2-2|-
CASSYSINTGELFF
TGTGCCAGCAGTTACTCGATTAACACCGGGGAGCTGTTTTTT
>TRBV2|once|TRBJ2-2|TRBD2
CASSSGLAGAGELFF
TGTGCCAGCAGTTCAGGACTAGCGGGAGCCGGGGAGCTGTTTTTT
>TRBV14|-|TRBJ1-4|-
CASSPRRPNEKLFF
TGTGCCAGCAGCCCCAGGCGACCTAATGAAAAACTGTTTTTT
>TRBV19|-|TRBJ1-4|-
CATTIGGPNEKLFF
TGTGCCACCACAATTGGGGGCCCGAATGAAAAACTGTTTTTT
>TRBV2|-|TRBJ2-1|TRBD2
CASRVTSGFGGENEQFF
TGTGCCAGCAGGGTTACTAGCGGTTTCGGTGGGGAAAATGAGCAGTTCTTC
>TRBV14|-|TRBJ2-6|-
CASSLEAGANVLTF
TGTGCCAGCAGCCTCGAAGCTGGGGCCAACGTCCTGACTTTC
>TRBV27|-|TRBJ1-6|-
CASSKYASGTLHF
TGTGCCAGCAGTAAATACGCCTCGGGGACCCTCCACTTT
>TRBV19|-|TRBJ2-7|-
CASSIQLPGKYEQYF
TGTGCCAGTAGTATACAGTTACCAGGGAAATACGAGCAGTACTTC
>TRBV5-4|-|TRBJ2-2|TRBD2
CASSSPTSGNTGELFF
TGTGCCAGCAGCTCCCCGACTAGCGGGAACACCGGGGAGCTGTTTTTT
>TRBV5-5|-|TRBJ1-2|-
CASSFRLPDTNYGYTF
TGTGCCAGCAGCTTTCGTCTGCCGGACACTAACTATGGCTACACCTTC
>TRBV7-5|once|TRBJ2-1|-
CARSGGQGHLHGQFF
TGTGCCAGAAGCGGAGGACAGGGGCACCTACATGGGCAGTTCTTC
>TRBV2|-|TRBJ1-5|-
CASSATGSGLNQPQHF
TGTGCCAGCAGTGCCACAGGGAGCGGCCTAAATCAGCCCCAGCATTTT
>TRBV28|-|TRBJ2-7|-
CASSFGTRFYEQYF
TGTGCCAGCAGTTTTGGGACACGATTTTACGAGCAGTACTTC
>TRBV5-6|-|TRBJ1-5|TRBD1
CASSRQGGQPQHF
TGTGCCAGCAGCCGACAGGGGGGGCAGCCCCAGCATTTT
>TRBV4-1|-|TRBJ1-2|-
CASSPSVLFLGYTF
TGCGCCAGCAGCCCCTCCGTCTTATTCCTTGGCTACACCTTC
>TRBV2|-|TRBJ2-1|TRBD2
CASSGELAGGEQFF
TGTGCCAGCAGTGGCGAACTAGCGGGTGGTGAGCAGTTCTTC
>TRBV7-2|-|TRBJ2-7|TRBD1
CASSTDRVGTYEQYF
TGTGCCAGCAGCACAGACAGGGTAGGCACCTACGAGCAGTACTTC
>TRBV11-2|-|TRBJ1-5|TRBD1
CASSTGQGRQPQHF
TGTGCCAGCAGCACCGGACAGGGCCGCCAGCCCCAGCATTTT
>TRBV27|-|TRBJ1-1|-
CASGRREITEAFF
TGTGCCAGCGGACGTAGGGAAATCACTGAAGCTTTCTTT
>TRBV27|-|TRBJ1-5|-
CASSPRTDNQPQHF
TGTGCCAGCAGTCCCCGGACAGACAATCAGCCCCAGCATTTT
>TRBV5-6|-|TRBJ2-7|-
CASSLVPGNEQYF
TGTGCCAGCAGCTTGGTGCCGGGGAACGAGCAGTACTTC
>TRBV18|-|TRBJ2-7|-
CASSPWAASTYEQYF
TGTGCCAGCTCACCATGGGCGGCGTCAACCTACGAGCAGTACTTC
>TRBV19|-|TRBJ2-3|TRBD2
CASNEALTSGGQDTQYF
TGTGCCAGTAATGAGGCATTGACTAGCGGGGGGCAAGATACGCAGTATTTT
>TRBV5-1|-|TRBJ1-2|-
CASSLSGHYGYTF
TGCGCCAGCAGCTTATCCGGCCACTATGGCTACACCTTC
>TRBV10-3|-|TRBJ2-7|-
CAISELGSEAYEQYF
TGTGCCATCAGTGAGCTGGGATCAGAGGCCTACGAGCAGTACTTC
>TRBV2|-|TRBJ1-5|-
CASSEGLGQPQHF
TGTGCCAGCAGTGAGGGATTGGGTCAGCCCCAGCATTTT
>TRBV7-3|-|TRBJ2-1|-
CASSPGFSRYNEQFF
TGTGCCAGCAGTCCAGGGTTCTCGCGTTACAATGAGCAGTTCTTC
>TRBV6-5|-|TRBJ2-1|TRBD2
CASSFSGTTHNEQFF
TGTGCCAGTTCTTTCTCCGGGACTACCCACAATGAGCAGTTCTTC
>TRBV2|-|TRBJ1-5|-
CASSARVGPHSNQPQHF
TGTGCCAGCAGTGCTCGCGTTGGTCCTCATAGCAATCAGCCCCAGCATTTT
>TRBV11-2|-|TRBJ2-5|TRBD2
CASSAHPLAGGVETQYF
TGTGCCAGCAGCGCCCATCCCTTAGCGGGGGGTGTAGAGACCCAGTACTTC
>TRBV20-1|once|TRBJ2-7|-
CSARGGSTGYF
TGCAGTGCCCGAGGGGGGTCGACAGGGTACTTC
>TRBV5-1|-|TRBJ1-4|-
CASSADLGGFNEKLFF
TGCGCCAGCAGCGCAGATCTAGGGGGATTTAATGAAAAACTGTTTTTT